This TCR beta chain was captured by sequencing in a study of cytomegalovirus exposure and HLA in healthy donors. Notes on the study in general: TCR beta V segments were, for the most part, productive about 87% or about 30% of the time in an earlier analysis.

This CDR3 has 19 amino acids. V was pared by 1 base and J by 2 bases, with 15 bases of the junction left unmatched. Germline V gene data show CDR1 as SGHVS and CDR2 as FNYEAQ. Concerning this clone itself: Its antigen is currently unknown.

A multiplex PCR was run with 60 Vbeta primers and 13 Jbeta primers. Using immunoSEQ multiplex PCR, the repertoire was profiled, and TCRdb retains in-frame clones only, with some absent. The data show under 200,000 clones, around three quarters seen once. The genes are TRBV7-6 and TRBJ2-3; TRBD1 matches 7 bases. The TCR comes from a man aged 45 to 65 in good health and CMV-seropositive. The sample comprised PBMCs. The CDR3 loop reads CASSLVGSGGQGFTDTQYF. The CDR3 bases are TGTGCCAGCAGCTTAGTAGGGTCAGGGGGTCAAGGGTTCACAGATACGCAGTATTTT.